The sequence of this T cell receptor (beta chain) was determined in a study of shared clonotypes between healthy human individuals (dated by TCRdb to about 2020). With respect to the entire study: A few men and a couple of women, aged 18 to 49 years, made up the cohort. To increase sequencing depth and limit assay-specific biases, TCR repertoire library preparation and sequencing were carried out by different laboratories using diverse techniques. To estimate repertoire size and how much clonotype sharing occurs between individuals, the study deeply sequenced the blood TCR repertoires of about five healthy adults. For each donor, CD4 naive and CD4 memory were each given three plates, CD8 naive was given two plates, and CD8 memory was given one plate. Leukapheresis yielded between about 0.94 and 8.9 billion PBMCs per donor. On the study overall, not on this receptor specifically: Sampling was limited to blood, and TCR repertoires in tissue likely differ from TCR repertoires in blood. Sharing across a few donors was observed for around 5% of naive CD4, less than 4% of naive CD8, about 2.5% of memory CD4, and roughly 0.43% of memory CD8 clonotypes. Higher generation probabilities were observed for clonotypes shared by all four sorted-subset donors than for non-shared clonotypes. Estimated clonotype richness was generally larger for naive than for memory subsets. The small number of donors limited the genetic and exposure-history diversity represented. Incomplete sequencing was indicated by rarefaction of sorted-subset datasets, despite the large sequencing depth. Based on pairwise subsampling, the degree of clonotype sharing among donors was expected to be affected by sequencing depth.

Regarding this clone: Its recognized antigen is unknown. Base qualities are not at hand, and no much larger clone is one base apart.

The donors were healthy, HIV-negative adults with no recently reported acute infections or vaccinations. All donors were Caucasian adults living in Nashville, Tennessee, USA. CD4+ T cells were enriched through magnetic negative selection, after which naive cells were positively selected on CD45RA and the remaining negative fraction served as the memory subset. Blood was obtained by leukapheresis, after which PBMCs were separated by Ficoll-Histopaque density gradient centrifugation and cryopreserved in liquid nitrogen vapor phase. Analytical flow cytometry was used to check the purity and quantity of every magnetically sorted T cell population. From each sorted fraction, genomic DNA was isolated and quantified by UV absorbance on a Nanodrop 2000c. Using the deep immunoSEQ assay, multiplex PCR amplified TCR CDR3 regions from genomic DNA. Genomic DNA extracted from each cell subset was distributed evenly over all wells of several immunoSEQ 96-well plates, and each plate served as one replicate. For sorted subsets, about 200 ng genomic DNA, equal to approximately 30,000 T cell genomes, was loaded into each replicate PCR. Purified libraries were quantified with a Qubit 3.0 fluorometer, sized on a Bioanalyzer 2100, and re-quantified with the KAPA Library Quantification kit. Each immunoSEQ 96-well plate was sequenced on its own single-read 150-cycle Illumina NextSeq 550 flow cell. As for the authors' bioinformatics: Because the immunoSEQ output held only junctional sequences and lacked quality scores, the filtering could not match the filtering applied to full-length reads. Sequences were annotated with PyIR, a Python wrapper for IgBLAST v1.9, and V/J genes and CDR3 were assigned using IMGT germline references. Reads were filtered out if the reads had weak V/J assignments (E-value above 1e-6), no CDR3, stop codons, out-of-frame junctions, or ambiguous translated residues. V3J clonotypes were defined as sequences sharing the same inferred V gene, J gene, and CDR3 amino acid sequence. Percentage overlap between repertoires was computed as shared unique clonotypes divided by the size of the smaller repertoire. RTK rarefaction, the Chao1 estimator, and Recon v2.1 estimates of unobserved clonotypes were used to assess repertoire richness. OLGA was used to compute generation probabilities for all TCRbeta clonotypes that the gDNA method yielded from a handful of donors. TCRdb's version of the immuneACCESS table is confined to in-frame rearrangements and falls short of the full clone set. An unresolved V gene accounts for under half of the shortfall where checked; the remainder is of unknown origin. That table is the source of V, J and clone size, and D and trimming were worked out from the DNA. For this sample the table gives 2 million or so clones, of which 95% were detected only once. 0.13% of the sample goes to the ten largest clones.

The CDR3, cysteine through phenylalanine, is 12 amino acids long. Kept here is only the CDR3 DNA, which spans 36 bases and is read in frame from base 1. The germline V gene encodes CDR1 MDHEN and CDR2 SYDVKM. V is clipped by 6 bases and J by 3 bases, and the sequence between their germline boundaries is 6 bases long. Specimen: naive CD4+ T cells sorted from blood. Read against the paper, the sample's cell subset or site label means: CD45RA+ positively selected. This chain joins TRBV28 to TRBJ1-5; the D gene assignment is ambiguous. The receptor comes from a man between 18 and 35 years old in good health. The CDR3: CASSELNQPQHF. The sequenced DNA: TGTGCCAGCAGCGAGCTCAATCAGCCCCAGCATTTT.